This T cell receptor beta chain was recovered during a study of T and B cells in COVID-19 patients. Study context: Peripheral blood came from COVID-19 patients with active infection or after recovery. Median age was approximately 34 years in the recovered cohort and around 67 years in the active-infection cohort. General study findings and limits: Active COVID-19 showed highly clonal TRB repertoires; recovery showed diversity and richness above healthy donors.

Multiplex PCR with BIOMED2 TRB-A/B primer pools amplified TRB rearrangements. TCRdb reprocessed the multiplex PCR reads via MiXCR and lists one record per CDR3 protein. The table has about 8,000 distinct CDR3 sequences, 20% to 30% seen once; the top ten hold roughly 15%. V lost 0 bases to trimming and J lost 1 base, with 17 bases between them. This CDR3 region has 18 residues. The germline V gene encodes CDR1 MNHNY and CDR2 SVGAGI (reference sequence). This clonotype was observed at least ten times. Its antigen is still unknown. From blood, about 250-500 ng of genomic DNA served as TRB template. The genes are TRBV6-6 and TRBJ2-3; possibly TRBD2 for D (6 bases). The sequence was collected from a human donor with active COVID-19. The sequencing input was blood. The CDR3 is CASSYSMWRDDGTDTQYF. CDR3 nucleotide sequence: TGTGCCAGCAGTTACTCGATGTGGCGGGATGATGGCACAGATACGCAGTATTTT.